The subject of this entry is one T cell receptor beta chain. Its antigen is currently unknown. Method: immunoSEQ multiplex PCR; TCRdb's copy keeps in-frame clones and lacks some. Here the sample spans about 55,000 clones, around 67% being singletons. Germline V gene lookup returns CDR1 SGHTA and CDR2 FQGNSA. The junction had 3 bases not matched to a gene; V was cut back by 4 bases and J by 7 bases. The CDR3 runs 13 residues. Sequencing was preceded by expansion of antigen-specific CD4+ T cells with viral peptide pools in the ViraFEST assay. Once cultured for under 11 days, the cells underwent separation to obtain CD4+ T cells. None of the vaccinated had previously contracted SARS-CoV-2, and their nucleocapsid antibodies tested negative. For each well, two million PBMC were cultured with 10 IU/ml IL-2 and 8 to 10 ug/ml peptides. Cultures got half-medium changes with IL-2 on days 3 and 7. This sample was included in a study of vaccination effects on CD4 cells after COVID-19. Study results and limitations: In vaccinees who were healthy, merely 1 out of 255 vaccine-induced clones cross-reacted with common cold coronaviruses. Both infection-induced and vaccine-induced clones contracted markedly at late post-vaccination timepoints.

The sample in question was CD4+ T cells from PBMCs cultured with SARS-CoV-2 spike peptides, obtained before COVID-19 vaccination. This rearrangement joins TRBV7-2 to TRBJ1-2; 10 bases map to TRBD1. This sequence originates from a human donor who received a COVID-19 vaccine. The CDR3 nucleotides read TGTGCCAGCAGCTCGACAGGGGGCGGTGGCTACACCTTC. Its protein product is CASSSTGGGGYTF. The full variable domain, with the rest looked up from reference TRBV7-2 and TRBJ1-2, is GAGVSQSPSNKVTEKGKDVELRCDPISGHTALYWYRQSLGQGLEFLIYFQGNSAPDKSGLPSDRFSAERTGGSVSTLTIQRTQQEDSAVYLCASSSTGGGGYTFGSGTRLTVV.